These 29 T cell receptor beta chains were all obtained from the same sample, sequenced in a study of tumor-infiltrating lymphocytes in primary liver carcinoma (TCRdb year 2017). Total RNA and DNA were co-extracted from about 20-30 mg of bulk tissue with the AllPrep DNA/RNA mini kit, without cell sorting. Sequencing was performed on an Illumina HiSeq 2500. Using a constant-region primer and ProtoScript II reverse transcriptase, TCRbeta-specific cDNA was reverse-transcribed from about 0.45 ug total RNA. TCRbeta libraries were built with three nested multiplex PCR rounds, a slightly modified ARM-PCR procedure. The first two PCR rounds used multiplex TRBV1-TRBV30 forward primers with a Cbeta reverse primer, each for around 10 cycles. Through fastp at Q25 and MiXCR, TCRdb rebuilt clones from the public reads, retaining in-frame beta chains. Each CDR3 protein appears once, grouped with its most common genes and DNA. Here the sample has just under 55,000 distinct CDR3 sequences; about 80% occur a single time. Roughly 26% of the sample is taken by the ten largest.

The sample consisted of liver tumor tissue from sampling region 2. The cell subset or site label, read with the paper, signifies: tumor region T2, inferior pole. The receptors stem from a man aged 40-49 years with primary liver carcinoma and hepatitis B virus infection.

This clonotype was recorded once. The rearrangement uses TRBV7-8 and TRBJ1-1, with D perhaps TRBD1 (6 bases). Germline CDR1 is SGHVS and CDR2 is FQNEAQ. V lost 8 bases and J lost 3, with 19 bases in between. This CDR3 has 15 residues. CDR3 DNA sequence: TGTGCCAGCTGTCAAGGGGGGGGGAGGGACACTGAAGCTTTCTTT. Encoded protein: CASCQGGGRDTEAFF.

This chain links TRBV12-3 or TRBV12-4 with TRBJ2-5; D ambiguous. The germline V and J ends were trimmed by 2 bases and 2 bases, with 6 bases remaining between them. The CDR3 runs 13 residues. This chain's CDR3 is CASSLSRQETQYF. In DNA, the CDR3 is TGTGCCAGCAGTTTAAGCCGTCAAGAGACCCAGTACTTC.

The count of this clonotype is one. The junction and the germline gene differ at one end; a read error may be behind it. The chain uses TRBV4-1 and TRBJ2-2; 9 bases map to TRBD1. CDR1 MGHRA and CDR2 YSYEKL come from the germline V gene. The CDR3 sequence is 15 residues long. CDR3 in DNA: TGCGCCAGCAGTCGGGACAGGGTTTTCACCATGGAGCTATTTTTT. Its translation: CASSRDRVFTMELFF.

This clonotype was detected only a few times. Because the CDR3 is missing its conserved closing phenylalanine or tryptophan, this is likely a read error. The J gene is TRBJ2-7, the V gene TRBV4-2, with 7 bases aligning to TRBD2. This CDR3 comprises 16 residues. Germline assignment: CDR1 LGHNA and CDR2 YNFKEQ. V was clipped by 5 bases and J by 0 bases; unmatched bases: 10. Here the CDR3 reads CASSELVGGSSYEQYL. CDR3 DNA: TGTGCCAGCAGCGAACTAGTGGGAGGGTCCTCCTACGAGCAGTACTTA.

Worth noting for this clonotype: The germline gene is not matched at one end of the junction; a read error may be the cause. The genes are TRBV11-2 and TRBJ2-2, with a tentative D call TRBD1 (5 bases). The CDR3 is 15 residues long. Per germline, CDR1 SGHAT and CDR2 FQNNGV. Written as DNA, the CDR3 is TGTGCCGGCAGTTTAGACCGGCCCAGGGCCGGGGAGCTGTTTTTT. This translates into CAGSLDRPRAGELFF.

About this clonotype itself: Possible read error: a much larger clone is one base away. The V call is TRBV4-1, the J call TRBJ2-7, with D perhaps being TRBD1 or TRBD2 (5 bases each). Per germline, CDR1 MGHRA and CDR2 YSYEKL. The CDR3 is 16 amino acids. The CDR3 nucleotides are TGCGCCAGCGGCCAGGCCCTCGGGACGGCAGCCTACGAGCAGTACTTC. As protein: CASGQALGTAAYEQYF.

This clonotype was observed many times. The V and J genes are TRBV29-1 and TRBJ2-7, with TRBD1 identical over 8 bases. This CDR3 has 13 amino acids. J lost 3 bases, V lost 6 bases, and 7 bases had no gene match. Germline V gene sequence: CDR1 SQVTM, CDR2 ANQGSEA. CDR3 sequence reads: CSVLTGAGYEQYF. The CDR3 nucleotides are TGCAGCGTCCTGACAGGGGCCGGCTACGAGCAGTACTTC.

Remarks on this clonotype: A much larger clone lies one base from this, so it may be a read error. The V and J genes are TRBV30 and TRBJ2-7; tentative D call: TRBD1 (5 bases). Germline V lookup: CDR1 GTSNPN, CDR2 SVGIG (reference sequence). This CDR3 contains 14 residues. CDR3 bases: TGTGTCTGGAGTGATCGTAGGGGCTCCTACGAGCAGTACTTC. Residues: CVWSDRRGSYEQYF.

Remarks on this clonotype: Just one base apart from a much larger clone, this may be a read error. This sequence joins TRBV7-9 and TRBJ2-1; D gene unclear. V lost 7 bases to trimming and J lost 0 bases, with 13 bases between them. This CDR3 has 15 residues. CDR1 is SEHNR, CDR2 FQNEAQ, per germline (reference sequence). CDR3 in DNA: TGTGCCAGCATTTTCTCTGGTGCCTCCTACAATGAGCAGTTCTTC. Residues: CASIFSGASYNEQFF.

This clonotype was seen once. The CDR3, as DNA: TGTGCCAGCAGTGTTCAGGGGGCGAAACAGCCCCAGCATTTT. Translated, it gives CASSVQGAKQPQHF. This sequence joins TRBV2 and TRBJ1-5; 8 bases line up with TRBD1. Trimming cost V 4 bases and J 7 bases; bases outside gene matches: 6. This CDR3 contains 14 residues. Germline V CDR1 and CDR2: SNHLY, FYNNEI.

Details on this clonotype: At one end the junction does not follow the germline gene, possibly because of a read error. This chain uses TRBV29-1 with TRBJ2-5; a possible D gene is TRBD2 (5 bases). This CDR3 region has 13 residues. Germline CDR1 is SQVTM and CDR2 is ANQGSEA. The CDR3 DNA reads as TGTAGCGTTGAATCACAGTTGGGGGAGACCCAGTACTTC. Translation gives CSVESQLGETQYF.

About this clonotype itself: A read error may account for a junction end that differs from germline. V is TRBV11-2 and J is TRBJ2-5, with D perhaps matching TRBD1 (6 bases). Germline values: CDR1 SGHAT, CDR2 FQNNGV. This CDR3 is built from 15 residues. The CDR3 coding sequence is TGTGCTAGCAGCCTGACCCGGACAGCTCAAGAGGCACAGTACTTC. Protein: CASSLTRTAQEAQYF. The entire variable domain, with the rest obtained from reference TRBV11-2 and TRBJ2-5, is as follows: EAGVAQSPRYKIIEKRQSVAFWCNPISGHATLYWYQQILGQGPKLLIQFQNNGVVDDSQLPKDRFSAERLKGVDSTLKIQPAKLEDSAVYLCASSLTRTAQEAQYFGPGTRLLVL.

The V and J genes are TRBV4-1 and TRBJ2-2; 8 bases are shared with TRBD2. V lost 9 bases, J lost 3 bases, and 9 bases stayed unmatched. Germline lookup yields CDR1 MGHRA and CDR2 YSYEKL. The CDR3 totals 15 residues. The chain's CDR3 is CARGGSGGYTGELFF. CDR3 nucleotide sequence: TGCGCCAGAGGAGGGAGCGGGGGATACACCGGGGAGCTGTTTTTT.

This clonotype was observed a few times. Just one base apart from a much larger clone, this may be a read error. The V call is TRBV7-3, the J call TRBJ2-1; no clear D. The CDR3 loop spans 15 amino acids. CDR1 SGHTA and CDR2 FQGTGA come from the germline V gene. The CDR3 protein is CASSPNAGSYSEQFF. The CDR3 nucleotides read TGTGCCAGCAGCCCGAATGCCGGGTCTTACAGTGAGCAGTTCTTC.

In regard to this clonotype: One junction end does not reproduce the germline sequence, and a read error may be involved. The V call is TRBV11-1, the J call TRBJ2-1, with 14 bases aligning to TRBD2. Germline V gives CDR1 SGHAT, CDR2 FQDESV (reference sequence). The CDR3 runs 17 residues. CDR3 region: CTSSLGLAGEVDNEQFF. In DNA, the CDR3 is TGTACCAGCAGCTTGGGACTAGCGGGAGAAGTCGACAATGAGCAGTTCTTC.

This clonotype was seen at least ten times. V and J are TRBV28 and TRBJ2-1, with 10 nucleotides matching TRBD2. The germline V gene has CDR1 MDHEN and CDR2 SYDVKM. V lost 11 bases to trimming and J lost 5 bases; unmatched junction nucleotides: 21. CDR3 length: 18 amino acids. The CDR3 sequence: CASSKPLAGDGGDNEQFF. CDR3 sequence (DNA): TGTGCCTCCTCAAAGCCCCTAGCGGGAGACGGGGGTGACAATGAGCAGTTCTTC. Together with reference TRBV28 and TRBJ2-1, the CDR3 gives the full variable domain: DVKVTQSSRYLVKRTGEKVFLECVQDMDHENMFWYRQDPGLGLRLIYFSYDVKMKEKGDIPEGYSVSREKKERFSLILESASTNQTSMYLCASSKPLAGDGGDNEQFFGPGTRLTVL.

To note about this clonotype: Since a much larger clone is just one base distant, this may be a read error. This CDR3 is CASSFAGTRGNTGELFF. CDR3 DNA: TGTGCCAGCAGCTTTGCCGGGACTAGAGGGAACACCGGGGAGCTGTTTTTT. The chain has TRBV7-8 and TRBJ2-2, with TRBD2 identical over 8 bases. Germline V gives CDR1 SGHVS, CDR2 FQNEAQ. With V trimmed by 3 bases and J by 1 base, 7 bases remained unmatched. The CDR3 is 17 amino acids.

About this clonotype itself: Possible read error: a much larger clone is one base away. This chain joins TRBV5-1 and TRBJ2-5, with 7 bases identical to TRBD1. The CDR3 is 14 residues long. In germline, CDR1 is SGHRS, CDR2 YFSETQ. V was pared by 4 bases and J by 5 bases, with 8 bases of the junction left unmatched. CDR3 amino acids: CASSIGGLAETQYF. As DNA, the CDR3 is TGCGCCAGCAGCATAGGGGGCTTGGCGGAGACCCAGTACTTC.

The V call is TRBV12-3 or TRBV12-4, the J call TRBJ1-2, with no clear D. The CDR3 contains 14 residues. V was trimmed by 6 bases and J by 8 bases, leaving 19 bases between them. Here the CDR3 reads CASSLLQRAHGYTF. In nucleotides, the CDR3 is TGTGCCAGCAGCTTATTGCAGAGGGCGCACGGCTACACCTTC.

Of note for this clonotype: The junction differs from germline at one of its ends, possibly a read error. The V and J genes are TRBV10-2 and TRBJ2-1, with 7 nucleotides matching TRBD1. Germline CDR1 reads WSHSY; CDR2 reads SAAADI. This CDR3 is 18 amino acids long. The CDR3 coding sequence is TGCGCCAGCAATAATACCCCGTCGACGACAGGGATGGGGAATGAACAGTTCTTC. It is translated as CASNNTPSTTGMGNEQFF.

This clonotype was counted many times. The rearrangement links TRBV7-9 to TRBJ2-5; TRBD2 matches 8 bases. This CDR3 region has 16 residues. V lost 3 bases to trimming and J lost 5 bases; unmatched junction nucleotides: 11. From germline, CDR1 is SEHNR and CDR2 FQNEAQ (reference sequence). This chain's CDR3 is CASSFRDSGMEETQYF. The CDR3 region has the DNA TGTGCCAGCAGCTTCCGGGATAGCGGGATGGAGGAGACCCAGTACTTC.

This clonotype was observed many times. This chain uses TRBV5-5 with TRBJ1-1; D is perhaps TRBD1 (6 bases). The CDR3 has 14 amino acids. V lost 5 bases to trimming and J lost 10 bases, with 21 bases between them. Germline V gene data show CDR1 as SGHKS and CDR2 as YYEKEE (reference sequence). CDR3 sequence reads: CASSPTGFSPAAFF. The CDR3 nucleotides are TGTGCCAGCAGTCCTACAGGGTTTTCCCCTGCAGCTTTCTTT.

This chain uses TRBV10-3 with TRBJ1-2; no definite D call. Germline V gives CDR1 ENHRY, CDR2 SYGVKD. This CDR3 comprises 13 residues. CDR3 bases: TGTGTCATGGGAACAGATCTTAATTATGGCTACACCTTC. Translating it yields CVMGTDLNYGYTF.

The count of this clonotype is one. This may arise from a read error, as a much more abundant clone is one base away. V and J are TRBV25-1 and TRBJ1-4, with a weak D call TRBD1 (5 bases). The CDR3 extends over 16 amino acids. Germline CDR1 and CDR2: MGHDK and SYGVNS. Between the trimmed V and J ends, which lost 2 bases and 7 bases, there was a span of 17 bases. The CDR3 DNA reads TGTGCCAGCAGTGAAATCGAGGGGAAGGGTCGTGAAAAACTGTTTTTT. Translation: CASSEIEGKGREKLFF. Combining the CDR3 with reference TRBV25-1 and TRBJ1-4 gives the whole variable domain EADIYQTPRYLVIGTGKKITLECSQTMGHDKMYWYQQDPGMELHLIHYSYGVNSTEKGDLSSESTVSRIRTEHFPLTLESARPSHTSQYLCASSEIEGKGREKLFFGSGTQLSVL.

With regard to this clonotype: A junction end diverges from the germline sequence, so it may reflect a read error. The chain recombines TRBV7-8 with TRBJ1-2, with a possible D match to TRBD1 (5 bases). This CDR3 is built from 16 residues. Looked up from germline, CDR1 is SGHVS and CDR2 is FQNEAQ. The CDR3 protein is CASSSSTLRDNYGYTF. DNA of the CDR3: TGTGCCAGTAGCTCATCAACGCTCCGGGACAACTATGGCTACACCTTC. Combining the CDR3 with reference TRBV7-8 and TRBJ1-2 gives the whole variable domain GAGVSQSPRYKVAKRGQDVALRCDPISGHVSLFWYQQALGQGPEFLTYFQNEAQLDKSGLPSDRFFAERPEGSVSTLKIQRTQQEDSAVYLCASSSSTLRDNYGYTFGSGTRLTVV.

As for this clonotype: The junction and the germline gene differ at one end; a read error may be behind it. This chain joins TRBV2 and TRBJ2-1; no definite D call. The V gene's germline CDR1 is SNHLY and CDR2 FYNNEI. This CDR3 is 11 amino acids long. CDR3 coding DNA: TGTGCCAGCAACCCGTACATTGAGCAGTTCTTC. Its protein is CASNPYIEQFF.

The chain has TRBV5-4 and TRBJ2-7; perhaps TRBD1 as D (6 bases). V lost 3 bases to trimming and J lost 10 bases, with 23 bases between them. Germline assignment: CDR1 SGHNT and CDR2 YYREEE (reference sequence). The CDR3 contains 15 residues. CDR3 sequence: CASSWGGLVGDNQYF. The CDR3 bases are TGTGCCAGCAGCTGGGGCGGATTAGTCGGGGACAACCAGTACTTC.

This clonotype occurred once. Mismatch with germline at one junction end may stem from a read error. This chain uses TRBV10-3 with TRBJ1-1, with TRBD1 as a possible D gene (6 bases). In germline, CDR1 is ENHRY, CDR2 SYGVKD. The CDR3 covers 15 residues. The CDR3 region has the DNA TGTGCCATCGGTCCAGGGGTCGATCGGAACACTGAAGCATTCTTT. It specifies CAIGPGVDRNTEAFF.

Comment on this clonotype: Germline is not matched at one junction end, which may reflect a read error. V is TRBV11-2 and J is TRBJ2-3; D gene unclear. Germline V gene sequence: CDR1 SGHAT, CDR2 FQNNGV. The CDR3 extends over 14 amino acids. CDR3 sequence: CASSPGSPSDTQCF. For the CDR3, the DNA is TGTGCTAGCAGCCCGGGCTCCCCGTCAGATACGCAGTGCTTT.